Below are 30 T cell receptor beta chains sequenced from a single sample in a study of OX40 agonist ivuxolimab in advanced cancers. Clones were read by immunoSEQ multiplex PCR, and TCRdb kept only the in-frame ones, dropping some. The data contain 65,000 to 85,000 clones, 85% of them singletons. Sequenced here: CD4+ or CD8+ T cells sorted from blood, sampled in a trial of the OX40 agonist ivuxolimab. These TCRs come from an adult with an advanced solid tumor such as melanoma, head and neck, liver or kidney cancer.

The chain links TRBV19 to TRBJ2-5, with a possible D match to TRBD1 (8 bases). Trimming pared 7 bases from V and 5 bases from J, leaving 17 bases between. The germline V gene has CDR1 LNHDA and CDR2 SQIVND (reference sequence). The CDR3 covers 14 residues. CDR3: CASNDRGGEETQYF. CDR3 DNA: TGTGCCAGTAATGACAGGGGAGGGGAGGAGACCCAGTACTTC.

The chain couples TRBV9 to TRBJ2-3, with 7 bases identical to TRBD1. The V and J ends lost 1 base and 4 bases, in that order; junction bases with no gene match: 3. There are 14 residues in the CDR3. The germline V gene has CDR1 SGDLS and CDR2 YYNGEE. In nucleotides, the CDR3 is TGTGCCAGCAGCGTAACAGGGGTGGCAGATACGCAGTATTTT. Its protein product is CASSVTGVADTQYF.

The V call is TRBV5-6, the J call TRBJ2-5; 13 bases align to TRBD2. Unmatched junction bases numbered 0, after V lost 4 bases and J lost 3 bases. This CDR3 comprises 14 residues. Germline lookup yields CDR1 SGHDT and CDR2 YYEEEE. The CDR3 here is CASSGTSGKETQYF. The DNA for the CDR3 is TGTGCCAGCAGCGGGACTAGCGGGAAAGAGACCCAGTACTTC.

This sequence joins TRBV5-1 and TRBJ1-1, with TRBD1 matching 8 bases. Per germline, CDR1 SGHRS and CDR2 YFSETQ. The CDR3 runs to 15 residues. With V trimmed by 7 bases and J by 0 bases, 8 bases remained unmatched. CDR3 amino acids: CASGGQGGMNTEAFF. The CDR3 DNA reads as TGCGCCAGCGGAGGACAGGGAGGGATGAACACTGAAGCTTTCTTT.

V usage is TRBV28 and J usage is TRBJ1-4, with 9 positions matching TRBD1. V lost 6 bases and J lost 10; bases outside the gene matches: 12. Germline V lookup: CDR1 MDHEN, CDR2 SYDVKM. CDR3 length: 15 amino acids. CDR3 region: CASRPLGQGAGKLFF. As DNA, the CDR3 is TGTGCCAGCAGACCCCTGGGACAGGGTGCAGGAAAACTGTTTTTT.

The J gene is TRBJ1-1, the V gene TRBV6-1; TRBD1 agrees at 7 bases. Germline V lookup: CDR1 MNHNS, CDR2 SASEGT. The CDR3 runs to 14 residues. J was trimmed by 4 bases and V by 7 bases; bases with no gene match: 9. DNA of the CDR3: TGTGCCAGCACTCCCATACAGGGGATCACTGAAGCTTTCTTT. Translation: CASTPIQGITEAFF.

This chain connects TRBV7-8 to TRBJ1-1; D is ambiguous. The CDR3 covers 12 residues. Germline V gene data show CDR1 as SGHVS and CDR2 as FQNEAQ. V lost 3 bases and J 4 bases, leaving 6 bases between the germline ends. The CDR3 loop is CASSFDFTEAFF. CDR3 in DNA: TGTGCCAGCAGCTTTGATTTCACTGAAGCTTTCTTT. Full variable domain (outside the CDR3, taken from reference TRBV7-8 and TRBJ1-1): GAGVSQSPRYKVAKRGQDVALRCDPISGHVSLFWYQQALGQGPEFLTYFQNEAQLDKSGLPSDRFFAERPEGSVSTLKIQRTQQEDSAVYLCASSFDFTEAFFGQGTRLTVV.

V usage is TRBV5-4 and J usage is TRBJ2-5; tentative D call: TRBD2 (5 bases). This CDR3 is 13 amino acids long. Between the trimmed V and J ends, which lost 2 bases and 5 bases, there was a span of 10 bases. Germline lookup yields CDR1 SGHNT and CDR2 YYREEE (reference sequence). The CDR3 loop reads CASSLRIAETQYF. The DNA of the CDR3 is TGTGCCAGCAGCTTAAGGATAGCGGAGACCCAGTACTTC. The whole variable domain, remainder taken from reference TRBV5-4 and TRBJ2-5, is ETGVTQSPTHLIKTRGQQVTLRCSSQSGHNTVSWYQQALGQGPQFIFQYYREEENGRGNFPPRFSGLQFPNYSSELNVNALELDDSALYLCASSLRIAETQYFGPGTRLLVL.

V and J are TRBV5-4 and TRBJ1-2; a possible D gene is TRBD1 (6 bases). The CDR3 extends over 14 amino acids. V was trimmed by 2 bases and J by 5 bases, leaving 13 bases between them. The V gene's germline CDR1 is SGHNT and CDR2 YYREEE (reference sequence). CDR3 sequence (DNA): TGTGCCAGCAGCTTCCCGGGACAACTTTATGGCTACACCTTC. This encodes CASSFPGQLYGYTF.

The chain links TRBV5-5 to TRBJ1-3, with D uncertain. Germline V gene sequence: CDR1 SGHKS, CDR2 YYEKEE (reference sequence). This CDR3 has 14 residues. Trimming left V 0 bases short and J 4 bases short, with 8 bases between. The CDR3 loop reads CASSLGRTGNTIYF. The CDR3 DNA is TGTGCCAGCAGCTTGGGGAGGACCGGAAACACCATATATTTT.

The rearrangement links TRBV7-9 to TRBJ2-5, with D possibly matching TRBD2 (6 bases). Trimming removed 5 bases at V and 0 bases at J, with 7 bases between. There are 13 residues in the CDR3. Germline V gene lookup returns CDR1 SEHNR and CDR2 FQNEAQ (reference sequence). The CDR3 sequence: CASSRDYQETQYF. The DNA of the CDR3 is TGTGCCAGCAGCCGGGACTACCAAGAGACCCAGTACTTC.

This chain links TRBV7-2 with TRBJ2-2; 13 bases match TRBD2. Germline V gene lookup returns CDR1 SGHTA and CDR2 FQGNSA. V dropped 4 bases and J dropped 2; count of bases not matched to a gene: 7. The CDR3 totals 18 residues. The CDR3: CASSSGLAGWINTGELFF. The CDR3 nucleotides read TGTGCCAGCAGCTCGGGACTAGCGGGGTGGATTAACACCGGGGAGCTGTTTTTT.

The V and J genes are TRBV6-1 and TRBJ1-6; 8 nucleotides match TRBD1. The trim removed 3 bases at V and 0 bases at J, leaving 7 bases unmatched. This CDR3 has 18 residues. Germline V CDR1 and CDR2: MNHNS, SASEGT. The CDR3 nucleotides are TGTGCCAGCAGTGATTTGGACAGGGTTAGCTCCTATAATTCACCCCTCCACTTT. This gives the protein CASSDLDRVSSYNSPLHF.

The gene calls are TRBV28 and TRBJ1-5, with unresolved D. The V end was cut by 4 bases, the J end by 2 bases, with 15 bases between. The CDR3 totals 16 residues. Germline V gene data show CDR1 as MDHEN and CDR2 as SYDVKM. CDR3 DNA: TGTGCCAGCAGTTCCCCCCGATGGGGTGGCAATCAGCCCCAGCATTTT. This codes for CASSSPRWGGNQPQHF.

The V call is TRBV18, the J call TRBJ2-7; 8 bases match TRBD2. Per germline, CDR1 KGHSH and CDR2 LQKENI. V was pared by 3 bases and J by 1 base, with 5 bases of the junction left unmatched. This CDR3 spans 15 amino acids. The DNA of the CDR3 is TGTGCCAGCTCACCCGGACCGGGAGGGTCCTACGAGCAGTACTTC. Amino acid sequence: CASSPGPGGSYEQYF.

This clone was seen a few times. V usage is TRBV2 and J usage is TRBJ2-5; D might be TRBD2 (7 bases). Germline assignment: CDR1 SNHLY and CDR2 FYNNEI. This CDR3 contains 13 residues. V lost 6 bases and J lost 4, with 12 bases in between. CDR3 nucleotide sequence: TGTGCCAGCAGGAGGGGGGGGGTAGAGACCCAGTACTTC. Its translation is CASRRGGVETQYF.

The CDR3 here is CASSIGPGVSQPQHF. In DNA, the CDR3 is TGTGCCAGTAGTATAGGCCCGGGAGTAAGTCAGCCCCAGCATTTT. The chain links TRBV19 to TRBJ1-5; D is ambiguous. The V gene lost 1 base and the J gene lost 6 bases, with 13 bases spanning the gap. The CDR3 has 15 amino acids. Looked up from germline, CDR1 is LNHDA and CDR2 is SQIVND (reference sequence).

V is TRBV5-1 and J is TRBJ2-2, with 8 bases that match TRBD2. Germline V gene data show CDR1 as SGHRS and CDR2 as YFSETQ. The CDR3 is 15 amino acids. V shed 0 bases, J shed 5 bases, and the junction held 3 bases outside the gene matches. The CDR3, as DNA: TGCGCCAGCAGCTTGGGTCCGGGGGGGACCGGGGAGCTGTTTTTT. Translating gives CASSLGPGGTGELFF.

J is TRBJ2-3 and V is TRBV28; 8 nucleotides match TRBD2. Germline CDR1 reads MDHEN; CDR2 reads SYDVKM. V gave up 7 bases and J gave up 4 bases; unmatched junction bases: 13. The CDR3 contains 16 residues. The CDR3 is CASIWGGSGTADTQYF. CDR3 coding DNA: TGTGCCAGCATCTGGGGGGGTAGCGGGACCGCAGATACGCAGTATTTT.

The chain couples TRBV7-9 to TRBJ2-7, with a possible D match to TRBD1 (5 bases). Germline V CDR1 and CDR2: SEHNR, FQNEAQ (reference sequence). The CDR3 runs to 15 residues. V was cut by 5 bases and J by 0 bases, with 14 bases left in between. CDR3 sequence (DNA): TGTGCCAGCAGCACAAAGGGGCGAAGCTCCTACGAGCAGTACTTC. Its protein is CASSTKGRSSYEQYF.

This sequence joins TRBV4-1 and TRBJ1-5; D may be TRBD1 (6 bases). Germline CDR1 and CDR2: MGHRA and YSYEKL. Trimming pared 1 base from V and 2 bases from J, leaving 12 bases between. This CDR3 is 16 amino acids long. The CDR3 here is CASSQVSGEGNQPQHF. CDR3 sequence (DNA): TGCGCCAGCAGCCAAGTTTCAGGGGAAGGCAATCAGCCCCAGCATTTT.

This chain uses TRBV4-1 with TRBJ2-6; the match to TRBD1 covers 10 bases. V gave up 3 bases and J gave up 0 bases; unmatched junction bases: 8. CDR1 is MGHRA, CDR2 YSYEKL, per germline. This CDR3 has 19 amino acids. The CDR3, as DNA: TGCGCCAGCAGCCAGCAGGCCGGGACAGGGGTCTCTGGGGCCAACGTCCTGACTTTC. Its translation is CASSQQAGTGVSGANVLTF.

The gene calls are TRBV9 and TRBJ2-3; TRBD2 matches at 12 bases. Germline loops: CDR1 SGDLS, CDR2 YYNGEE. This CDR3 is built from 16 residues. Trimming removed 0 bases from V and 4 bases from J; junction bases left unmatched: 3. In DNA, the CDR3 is TGTGCCAGCAGCGTAGTACTAGCGGGAGGCTCAGATACGCAGTATTTT. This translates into CASSVVLAGGSDTQYF. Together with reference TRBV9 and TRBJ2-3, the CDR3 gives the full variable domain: DSGVTQTPKHLITATGQRVTLRCSPRSGDLSVYWYQQSLDQGLQFLIQYYNGEERAKGNILERFSAQQFPDLHSELNLSSLELGDSALYFCASSVVLAGGSDTQYFGPGTRLTVL.

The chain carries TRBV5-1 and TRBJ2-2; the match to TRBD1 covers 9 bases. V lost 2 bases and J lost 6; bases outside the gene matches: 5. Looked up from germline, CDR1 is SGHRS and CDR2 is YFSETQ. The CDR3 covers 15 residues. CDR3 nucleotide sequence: TGCGCCAGCAGCTTCAGGACAGGGGAGGCCGGGGAGCTGTTTTTT. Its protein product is CASSFRTGEAGELFF.

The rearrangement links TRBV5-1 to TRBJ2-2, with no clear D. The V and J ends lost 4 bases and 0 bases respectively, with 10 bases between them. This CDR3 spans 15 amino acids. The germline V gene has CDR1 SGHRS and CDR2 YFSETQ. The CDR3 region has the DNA TGCGCCAGCAGCCCGGACGCCCCGAACACCGGGGAGCTGTTTTTT. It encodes CASSPDAPNTGELFF.

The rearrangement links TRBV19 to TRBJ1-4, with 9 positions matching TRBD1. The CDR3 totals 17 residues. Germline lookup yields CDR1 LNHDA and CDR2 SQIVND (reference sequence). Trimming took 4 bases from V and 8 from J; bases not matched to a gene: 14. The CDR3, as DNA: TGTGCCAGTAGTACCACCCGGGACAGGGCGGATCGGGAAAAACTGTTTTTT. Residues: CASSTTRDRADREKLFF.

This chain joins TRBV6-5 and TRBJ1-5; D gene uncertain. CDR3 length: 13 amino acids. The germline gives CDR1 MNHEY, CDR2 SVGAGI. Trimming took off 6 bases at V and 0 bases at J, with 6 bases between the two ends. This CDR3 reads CASRTDSNQPQHF. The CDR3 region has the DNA TGTGCCAGCAGGACGGATAGCAATCAGCCCCAGCATTTT.

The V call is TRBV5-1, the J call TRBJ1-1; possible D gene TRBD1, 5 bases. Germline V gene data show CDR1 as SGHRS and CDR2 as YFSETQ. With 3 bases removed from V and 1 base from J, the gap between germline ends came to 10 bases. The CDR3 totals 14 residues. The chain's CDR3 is CASSSGTSNTEAFF. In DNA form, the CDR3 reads TGCGCCAGCAGCTCCGGGACTTCGAACACTGAAGCTTTCTTT.

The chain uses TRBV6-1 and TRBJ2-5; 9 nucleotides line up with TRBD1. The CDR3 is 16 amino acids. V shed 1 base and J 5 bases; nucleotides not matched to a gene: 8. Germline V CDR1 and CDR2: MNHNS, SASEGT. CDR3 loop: CASSEVKGQGSETQYF. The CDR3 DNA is TGTGCCAGCAGTGAAGTAAAGGGACAGGGATCGGAGACCCAGTACTTC.

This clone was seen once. The chain's CDR3 is CASSLQGEQYF. The CDR3 nucleotides are TGTGCCAGCAGCCTACAAGGCGAGCAGTACTTC. The V call is TRBV11-3, the J call TRBJ2-7; D is unresolved. CDR1 and CDR2 from the germline V gene are SGHNT and YENEEA. V lost 5 bases and J lost 6, with 8 bases in between. CDR3 length: 11 amino acids. The variable domain in full, with the rest retrieved from reference TRBV11-3 and TRBJ2-7, is EAGVVQSPRYKIIEKKQPVAFWCNPISGHNTLYWYLQNLGQGPELLIRYENEEAVDDSQLPKDRFSAERLKGVDSTLKIQPAELGDSAVYLCASSLQGEQYFGPGTRLTVT.